This T cell receptor beta chain was recovered during a study of T cells in localized non-small cell lung cancer. Profiled with immunoSEQ multiplex PCR; TCRdb holds only in-frame clones, not every one. The data contain some 25,000 clones, about 86% of them seen just once; the ten biggest clones take up roughly 13%. After removal of 1 base from V and 9 bases from J, the junction contained 8 bases not matched to a gene. The CDR3 is made up of 16 amino acids. Germline lookup yields CDR1 SGHRS and CDR2 YFSETQ. Findings and limits, study-wide: Patients showing higher blood T cell density tended to see longer overall survival. Researchers found a median approximately 55 of the top 100 tumor clones in adjacent lung. Tumor showed lower T cell clonality than uninvolved adjacent lung, where it was highest.

This clone was seen more than once but under ten times. The antigen remains undetermined. This receptor was taken from a female donor at least 60 years old with stage I lung adenocarcinoma. The source was peripheral blood, collected before any cancer treatment. The chain combines TRBV5-1 with TRBJ2-2; 11 nucleotides agree with TRBD2. The CDR3 is CASSLTVAGGPRELFF. The CDR3 nucleotides read TGCGCCAGCAGCTTGACGGTAGCGGGGGGGCCCCGGGAGCTGTTTTTT.